This T cell receptor (beta chain) comes out of a study of shared clonotypes between healthy human individuals (dated by TCRdb to between 2020 and 2021). Regarding the research as a whole: Three men and a couple of women, aged 18 to 49 years, made up the cohort. Per donor, three plates each were used for CD4 naive and CD4 memory, two for CD8 naive, and one for CD8 memory. To estimate repertoire size and how much clonotype sharing occurs between individuals, the study deeply sequenced the blood TCR repertoires of several healthy adults. Libraries were prepared and TCR repertoires were sequenced by different laboratories using diverse techniques, in order to increase sequencing depth and limit assay-specific biases. Between about 0.9 and 8.9 billion PBMCs per donor were obtained by leukapheresis. Findings and caveats that apply to the study as a whole: Naive subsets generally had larger estimated clonotype richness than memory subsets. Pairwise subsampling indicated that sequencing depth was expected to affect the degree of clonotype sharing among donors. Rarefaction of sorted-subset datasets indicated incomplete sequencing despite the large sequencing depth. Sharing across several donors was observed for 5% to 6.5% of naive CD4, 3% to 3.5% of naive CD8, 2% to 2.5% of memory CD4, and roughly 0.4% of memory CD8 clonotypes. Because the study included a small number of donors, the genetic and exposure-history diversity represented was limited. Sampling was restricted to blood, and TCR repertoires in tissue are likely to differ from TCR repertoires in blood. Clonotypes shared by all four sorted-subset donors showed higher generation probabilities than non-shared clonotypes.

CD8 naive samples were CD45RO-negative cells positively selected for CCR7, giving a CD45RA+CCR7+ population that excluded TemRA cells. Donors were healthy HIV-negative adults with no recently reported acute infections or vaccinations. Only Caucasian adults living in Nashville, Tennessee, USA were represented among the donors. Blood was obtained by leukapheresis, after which PBMCs were separated by Ficoll-Histopaque density gradient centrifugation and cryopreserved in liquid nitrogen vapor phase. Purity and quantity of every magnetically sorted T cell population were checked by analytical flow cytometry. From each sorted fraction, genomic DNA was isolated and quantified by UV absorbance on a Nanodrop 2000c. From the cysteine up to the phenylalanine, the CDR3 has a length of 12 residues. Just the 36-base CDR3 DNA is kept, in frame starting at base 1. Taken from the germline V gene, the CDR1 and CDR2 loops are MDHEN and SYDVKM. Trimming removed 3 bases from V and 4 bases from J, leaving 6 bases between the germline ends.

In regard to this clone: Its cognate antigen has yet to be identified. No much larger clone exists at a distance of one base, and base qualities are not known. The sample has other DNA sequences that encode this CDR3 too.

Using the deep immunoSEQ assay, multiplex PCR amplified TCR CDR3 regions from genomic DNA. Extracted genomic DNA from each cell subset was distributed evenly across all wells of several immunoSEQ 96-well plates, and each plate was treated as a replicate. For sorted subsets, approximately 0.2 ug of genomic DNA, equivalent to around 30,000 T cell genomes, went into each replicate PCR. Purified libraries were quantified with a Qubit 3.0 fluorometer, sized on a Bioanalyzer 2100, and re-quantified with the KAPA Library Quantification kit. Every immunoSEQ 96-well plate was sequenced on a separate single-read 150-cycle Illumina NextSeq 550 flow cell. Under the source paper's analysis protocol: The immunoSEQ output contained only junctional sequences without quality scores, so filtering could not match that applied to full-length reads. Sequences were annotated with PyIR, a Python wrapper for IgBLAST v1.9, using IMGT germline references to assign V/J genes and CDR3. Reads were filtered out if the reads had weak V/J assignments (E-value above 1e-6), no CDR3, stop codons, out-of-frame junctions, or ambiguous translated residues. V3J clonotypes were defined as sequences sharing an identical inferred V gene, J gene, and CDR3 amino acid sequence. Percentage overlap between repertoires was computed as shared unique clonotypes divided by the size of the smaller repertoire. Repertoire richness was assessed with RTK rarefaction, the Chao1 estimator, and Recon v2.1 estimates of unobserved clonotypes. OLGA was used to compute generation probabilities for all TCRbeta clonotypes that the gDNA method yielded from a few donors. The clones in this table, taken by TCRdb from immuneACCESS, are in-frame only. Not every clone is retained; where verified, under half of the shortfall comes from an unresolved V gene, and the cause of the rest is unknown. For V, J and clone size, that table is used; D and trimming come from the DNA. The sample yields around 600,000 clones; approximately 96% were counted once. The top ten clonotypes cover 0.11% of the sample.

The receptor's source is a woman under 40 in good health. Sequencing input: naive CD8+ T cells sorted from blood. The cell subset or site label, as the study defines it: CD45RA+CCR7+. The V and J segments used are TRBV28 and TRBJ1-1; the D gene is perhaps TRBD1, on 5 matching bases. The base sequence is TGTGCCAGCAGTTTCAGGGTCACTGAAGCTTTCTTT. It encodes CASSFRVTEAFF. The reference TRBV28 and TRBJ1-1 proteins fill in what lies around the CDR3, so the full variable domain reads DVKVTQSSRYLVKRTGEKVFLECVQDMDHENMFWYRQDPGLGLRLIYFSYDVKMKEKGDIPEGYSVSREKKERFSLILESASTNQTSMYLCASSFRVTEAFFGQGTRLTVV.